Listed here are 20 T cell receptor beta chains from one sample, sequenced in a study of identical twins. TCRdb reprocessed the 5' RACE reads with MiXCR, giving one entry per CDR3 protein. The table records 550,000 to 700,000 distinct CDR3 sequences, around 20% of them present only once. The data also belong to a second study, concerning T cells expressing NK-cell markers.

Input material: PBMCs. These receptors were obtained from a woman between 18 and 30 years old in good health.

The genes are TRBV20-1 and TRBJ2-1, with TRBD2 matching over 9 bases. CDR3 length equals 14 residues. The germline V gene has CDR1 DFQATT and CDR2 SNEGSKA (reference sequence). V was pared by 5 bases and J by 6 bases, with 8 bases of the junction left unmatched. This CDR3 is CSAFLSGSINEQFF. As DNA, the CDR3 is TGCAGTGCTTTCCTTAGCGGGAGTATCAATGAGCAGTTCTTC.

The CDR3 protein is CAILKTSTDTQYF. The CDR3 DNA sequence: TGTGCCATACTAAAGACTAGCACAGATACGCAGTATTTT. V usage is TRBV10-3 and J usage is TRBJ2-3; unclear D gene. Trimming took off 9 bases at V and 0 bases at J, with 10 bases between the two ends. The CDR3 has 13 amino acids. CDR1 is ENHRY, CDR2 SYGVKD, per germline.

The rearrangement uses TRBV5-1 and TRBJ2-1; 8 bases are a match to TRBD2. The V and J ends lost 7 bases and 7 bases, in that order; junction bases with no gene match: 13. Germline CDR1 reads SGHRS; CDR2 reads YFSETQ. The CDR3 is 15 residues long. The CDR3 reads CASEPGSGSRNEQFF. In nucleotides, the CDR3 is TGCGCCAGCGAACCAGGGAGCGGGAGTAGGAATGAGCAGTTCTTC.

For this clonotype: One junction end disagrees with the germline gene, perhaps due to a read error. The gene calls are TRBV6-1 and TRBJ1-2, with 7 bases that match TRBD1. The CDR3 has 11 amino acids. From germline, CDR1 is MNHNS and CDR2 SASEGT. The CDR3 DNA is TGTGCCCGCAGGGGGGACTATGGCTACACCTTC. It is translated as CARRGDYGYTF.

In this sample, this clonotype turned up a few times. The chain joins TRBV6-1 to TRBJ2-5, with D possibly being TRBD2 (6 bases). The CDR3 has 12 amino acids. CDR1 is MNHNS, CDR2 SASEGT, per germline. The CDR3 DNA reads as TGTGCTCTTTCTCGGGGGCAAGAGACCCAGTACTTC. This translates into CALSRGQETQYF.

CDR3 sequence (DNA): TGCAGTGCTTCGGGACGAGATGAAAAACTGTTTTTT. Protein: CSASGRDEKLFF. The chain has TRBV20-1 and TRBJ1-4; maybe TRBD1 (5 bases). The CDR3 sequence is 12 residues long. V lost 5 bases, J lost 6 bases, and 10 bases lay in between. The germline gives CDR1 DFQATT, CDR2 SNEGSKA (reference sequence).

The rearrangement uses TRBV18 and TRBJ2-7; TRBD1 aligns across 10 bases. Per the germline V gene, CDR1 is KGHSH and CDR2 is LQKENI. J gave up 5 bases and V 2 bases, and 3 bases lay outside the gene matches. The CDR3 has 14 amino acids. CDR3 residues: CASSPGTGDHEQYF. CDR3 DNA sequence: TGTGCCAGCTCACCAGGGACAGGGGACCACGAGCAGTACTTC.

This clonotype was picked up a small number of times. CDR3 protein: CASSLWGPAGYNEQFF. The CDR3 coding sequence is TGCGCCAGCAGCTTGTGGGGCCCTGCGGGCTACAATGAGCAGTTCTTC. The J gene is TRBJ2-1, the V gene TRBV5-1, with D tentatively TRBD1 or TRBD2 (5 bases each). V dropped 1 base and J dropped 3 bases, with 14 bases sitting between them. This CDR3 has 16 residues. The germline CDR1 and CDR2 sequences are SGHRS and YFSETQ.

This clonotype was counted at least ten times. CDR3 DNA sequence: TGTGCCAGCAGTCTCCATAGCGGGAGACGTTCGGATACGCAGTATTTT. Translation: CASSLHSGRRSDTQYF. V usage is TRBV3-1 and J usage is TRBJ2-3, with 9 bases lining up with TRBD2. The CDR3 length is 16 residues. Trimming removed 6 bases from V and 6 bases from J; junction bases left unmatched: 13. Looked up from germline, CDR1 is LGHDT and CDR2 is YNNKEL (reference sequence).

This sequence joins TRBV15 and TRBJ1-5, with D hard to call. CDR1 is LNHNV and CDR2 is YYDKDF in the germline V gene (reference sequence). The CDR3 covers 15 residues. Trimming removed 0 bases from V and 4 bases from J, with 10 bases in between. CDR3 in amino acids: CATSRDSGGNQPQHF. The CDR3 coding sequence is TGTGCCACCAGCAGAGATTCGGGAGGGAATCAGCCCCAGCATTTT.

The chain carries TRBV20-1 and TRBJ2-1, with 8 bases lining up with TRBD2. V gave up 1 base and J gave up 3 bases; unmatched junction bases: 8. The CDR3 is 16 residues long. In germline, CDR1 is DFQATT, CDR2 SNEGSKA (reference sequence). The CDR3 sequence: CSARALGGVHYNEQFF. CDR3 DNA sequence: TGCAGTGCTAGAGCCCTCGGGGGGGTCCACTACAATGAGCAGTTCTTC.

J is TRBJ1-5 and V is TRBV12-5; D might be TRBD1 (5 bases). This CDR3 region has 13 residues. V was pared by 6 bases and J by 6 bases, with 12 bases between. Germline V lookup: CDR1 LGHNT, CDR2 FRNRAP. In DNA, the CDR3 is TGTGCTAGTGGGGGGTCGGGGCGTCAGCCCCAGCATTTT. Its protein product is CASGGSGRQPQHF.

The sample holds a few counts of this clonotype. The J gene is TRBJ2-2, the V gene TRBV7-6; 10 bases map to TRBD2. V was clipped by 5 bases and J by 7 bases; unmatched bases: 10. The CDR3 loop spans 16 amino acids. In germline, CDR1 is SGHVS, CDR2 FNYEAQ. The CDR3 reads CASSPGPSGSIGELFF. As DNA, the CDR3 is TGTGCCAGCAGCCCGGGGCCTAGCGGGAGTATCGGGGAGCTGTTTTTT.

V gene TRBV5-6 combines with J gene TRBJ1-2; D ambiguous. Deletions cut 1 base from V and 5 bases from J, with 12 bases between. Per germline, CDR1 SGHDT and CDR2 YYEEEE. The CDR3 loop spans 14 amino acids. CDR3 bases: TGTGCCAGCAGCTTGTGGGTTGGACCATATGGCTACACCTTC. This codes for CASSLWVGPYGYTF.

This chain joins TRBV5-1 and TRBJ2-7, with D maybe TRBD1 (6 bases). CDR1 and CDR2 (germline): SGHRS, YFSETQ. This CDR3 comprises 13 residues. V lost 4 bases and J lost 5, with 13 bases in between. CDR3 bases: TGCGCCAGCAGCGGGGGACAACTCAACGAGCAGTACTTC. This encodes CASSGGQLNEQYF.

This clonotype has a handful of counts. The chain combines TRBV9 with TRBJ2-7; D not resolved. Trimming shortened V by 2 bases and J by 7 bases, and 10 bases separated the two germline ends. The CDR3 loop spans 12 amino acids. Germline V gene sequence: CDR1 SGDLS, CDR2 YYNGEE. The CDR3 nucleotides are TGTGCCAGCAGCGTCGGTAACCGAGAGCAGTACTTC. This encodes CASSVGNREQYF.

The chain couples TRBV3-1 to TRBJ1-3; 8 nucleotides line up with TRBD1. The V gene end was trimmed by 4 bases and the J gene end by 7 bases; junction bases not matched to a gene: 12. CDR3 length: 16 amino acids. Germline CDR1 LGHDT, CDR2 YNNKEL (reference sequence). The CDR3 coding sequence is TGTGCCAGCAGCCGCCTGGCCAGACAGGGGTTGAACACCATATATTTT. It encodes CASSRLARQGLNTIYF.

This clonotype was seen ten or more times. This chain uses TRBV11-2 with TRBJ2-7; 7 nucleotides line up with TRBD1. V lost 1 base to trimming and J lost 5 bases; unmatched junction nucleotides: 5. CDR1 and CDR2 (germline): SGHAT, FQNNGV. The CDR3 has 14 amino acids. The CDR3 DNA is TGTGCCAGCAGCTTAGCACTAGGGGGCAACGAGCAGTACTTC. It translates to CASSLALGGNEQYF.

In its sample, this clonotype was seen a few times. This rearrangement joins TRBV6-5 to TRBJ2-4; 8 bases are shared with TRBD1. The CDR3 spans 17 residues. Germline V lookup: CDR1 MNHEY, CDR2 SVGAGI. V trimming: 2 bases; J trimming: 3 bases; junction bases outside the gene matches: 9. The CDR3 DNA sequence: TGTGCCAGCAGTTACCACAGGGGGTATGCGGGCAAAAACATTCAGTACTTC. Translating gives CASSYHRGYAGKNIQYF.

This chain joins TRBV4-2 and TRBJ2-1, with a possible D match to TRBD1 (6 bases). Trimming removed 3 bases from V and 12 bases from J, with 15 bases in between. The CDR3 extends over 13 amino acids. From germline, CDR1 is LGHNA and CDR2 YNFKEQ. CDR3 in amino acids: CASSQGASSWQFF. CDR3 bases: TGTGCCAGCAGCCAGGGGGCCTCTAGCTGGCAGTTCTTC.